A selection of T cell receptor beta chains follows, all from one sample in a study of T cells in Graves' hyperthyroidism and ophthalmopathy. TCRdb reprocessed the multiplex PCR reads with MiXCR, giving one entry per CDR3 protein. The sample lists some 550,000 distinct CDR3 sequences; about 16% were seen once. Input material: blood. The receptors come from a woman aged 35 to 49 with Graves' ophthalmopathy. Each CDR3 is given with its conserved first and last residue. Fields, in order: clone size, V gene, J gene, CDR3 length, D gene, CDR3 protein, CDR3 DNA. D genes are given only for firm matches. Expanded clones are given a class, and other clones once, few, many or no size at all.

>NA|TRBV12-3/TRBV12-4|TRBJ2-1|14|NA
CASALGSSYNEQFF
TGTGCCAGCGCCTTAGGGAGCTCCTACAATGAGCAGTTCTTC
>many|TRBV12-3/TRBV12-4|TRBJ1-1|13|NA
CASSSLANTEAFF
TGTGCCAGCAGTTCCTTGGCGAACACTGAAGCTTTCTTT
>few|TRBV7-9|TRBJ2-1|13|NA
CASNLQIHNEQFF
TGTGCCAGCAACTTACAGATCCACAATGAGCAGTTCTTC
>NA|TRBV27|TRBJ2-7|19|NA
CASSRLGGGTSVLVYEQYF
TGTGCCAGCAGTCGCCTAGGGGGAGGTACTTCTGTCTTAGTCTACGAGCAGTACTTC
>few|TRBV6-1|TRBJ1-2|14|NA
CASGRQGLNYGYTF
TGTGCCAGCGGGAGGCAGGGCCTTAACTATGGCTACACCTTC
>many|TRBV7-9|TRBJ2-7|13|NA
CASSSGTYYEQYF
TGTGCCAGCAGCTCCGGGACATACTACGAGCAGTACTTC
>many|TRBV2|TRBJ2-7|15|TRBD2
CASSDRGGVPYEQYF
TGTGCCAGCAGTGATAGGGGAGGGGTACCCTACGAGCAGTACTTC
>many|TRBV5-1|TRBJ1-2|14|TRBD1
CASSSSGTGTGYTF
TGCGCCAGCAGCTCCTCCGGGACAGGGACCGGCTACACCTTC
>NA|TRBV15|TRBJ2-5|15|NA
CATTSVRGLAETQYF
TGTGCCACCACCTCAGTTCGGGGGCTAGCTGAGACCCAGTACTTC
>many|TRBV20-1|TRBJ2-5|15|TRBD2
CSASLPTSHQETQYF
TGCAGTGCTAGTCTCCCGACTAGCCACCAAGAGACCCAGTACTTC
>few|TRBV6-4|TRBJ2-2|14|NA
CASSEWVDTGELFF
TGTGCCAGCAGTGAATGGGTGGACACCGGGGAGCTGTTTTTT
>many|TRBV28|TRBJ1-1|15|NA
CASRYPGHRNTEAFF
TGTGCCAGCAGATATCCGGGACACCGGAACACTGAAGCTTTCTTT
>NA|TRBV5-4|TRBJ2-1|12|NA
CASRQGFDEQFF
TGTGCCAGCAGGCAGGGCTTCGATGAGCAGTTCTTC
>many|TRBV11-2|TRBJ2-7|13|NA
CASSLDQVVEQYF
TGTGCCAGCAGCTTAGATCAAGTGGTCGAGCAGTACTTC
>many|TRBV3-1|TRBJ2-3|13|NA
CASSQDEATTQYF
TGTGCCAGCAGCCAAGATGAAGCAACTACGCAGTATTTT
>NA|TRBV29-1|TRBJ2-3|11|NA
CSVRPSDTQYF
TGCAGCGTCCGCCCCTCTGATACGCAGTATTTT
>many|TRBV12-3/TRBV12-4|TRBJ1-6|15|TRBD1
CASSDRGSYNSPLHF
TGTGCCAGCAGCGACAGGGGATCCTATAATTCACCCCTCCACTTT
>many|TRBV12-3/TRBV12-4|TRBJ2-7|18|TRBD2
CASSRETSGTWGGYEQYF
TGTGCCAGCAGTCGAGAGACTAGCGGGACCTGGGGGGGCTACGAGCAGTACTTC
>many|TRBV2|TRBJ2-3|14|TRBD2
CASKGTSGRDTQYF
TGTGCCAGCAAAGGGACTAGCGGTAGAGATACGCAGTATTTT
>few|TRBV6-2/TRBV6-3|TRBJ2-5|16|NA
CASRTAARGAGETQYF
TGTGCCAGCAGAACGGCCGCTAGGGGAGCCGGGGAGACCCAGTACTTC
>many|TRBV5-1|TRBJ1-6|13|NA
CASSLDSYSPLHF
TGCGCCAGCAGCTTGGACTCCTATTCACCCCTCCACTTT
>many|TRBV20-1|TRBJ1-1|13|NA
CSAYPAGNTEAFF
TGCAGTGCTTACCCTGCCGGGAACACTGAAGCTTTCTTT
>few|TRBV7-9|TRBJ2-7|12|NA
CASSLVTSEQYF
TGTGCCAGCAGCTTAGTCACGAGTGAGCAGTACTTC
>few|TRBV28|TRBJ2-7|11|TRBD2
CASGTSEKQYF
TGTGCCAGCGGGACTAGCGAGAAGCAGTACTTC
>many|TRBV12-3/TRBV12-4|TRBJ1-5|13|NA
CASSSALNQPQHF
TGTGCCAGCAGTTCAGCCCTAAATCAGCCCCAGCATTTT
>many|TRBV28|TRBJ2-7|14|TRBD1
CASNSDRVGYEQYF
TGTGCCAGCAATTCCGACAGGGTAGGCTACGAGCAGTACTTC
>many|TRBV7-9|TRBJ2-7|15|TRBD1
CASSMGQGYGYEQYF
TGTGCCAGCAGCATGGGACAGGGATATGGATACGAGCAGTACTTC
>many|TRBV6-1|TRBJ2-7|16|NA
CASSEARDGRPYEQYF
TGTGCCAGCAGTGAAGCGCGTGATGGGAGGCCGTACGAGCAGTACTTC
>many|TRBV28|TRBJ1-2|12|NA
CASSLREYGYTF
TGTGCCAGCAGTTTGCGAGAGTATGGCTACACCTTC